Presented here are 10 T cell receptor beta chains from one specimen sequenced in a study of T cell responses to AZD1222 COVID-19 vaccine. The data were produced by immunoSEQ multiplex PCR, yet TCRdb's version contains in-frame clones alone and is incomplete. The sample holds about 130,000 clones, approximately 85% seen once. The specimen was peripheral blood, collected on day 0 of AZD1222 vaccination. The receptors derive from an adult in good health.

V is TRBV27 and J is TRBJ2-7; 8 bases are a match to TRBD1. Losses at the gene ends were 2 bases for V and 6 bases for J; bases not matched to a gene: 6. The CDR3 length is 14 residues. Germline V gives CDR1 MNHEY, CDR2 SMNVEV (reference sequence). CDR3 DNA sequence: TGTGCCAGCAGTTTAGACAACAGGGGGAGCGAGCAGTACTTC. Encoded protein: CASSLDNRGSEQYF.

J is TRBJ2-4 and V is TRBV2; the D is unclear. Germline V gene lookup returns CDR1 SNHLY and CDR2 FYNNEI. This CDR3 spans 16 amino acids. V dropped 2 bases and J dropped 0 bases, with 11 bases sitting between them. This CDR3 reads CASSELGVLAKNIQYF. The CDR3 DNA reads TGTGCCAGCAGTGAACTAGGTGTCCTAGCCAAAAACATTCAGTACTTC.

CDR3 DNA sequence: TGCGCCAGCAGCTTAGTTTTAGCGGGAGGTAACGATGAGCAGTTCTTC. As protein: CASSLVLAGGNDEQFF. The chain joins TRBV5-1 to TRBJ2-1, with 10 bases aligning to TRBD2. The V gene's germline CDR1 is SGHRS and CDR2 YFSETQ. The CDR3 runs to 16 residues. V lost 2 bases to trimming and J lost 8 bases; unmatched junction nucleotides: 10.

The chain uses TRBV11-2 and TRBJ2-3; no reliable D call. V lost 1 base to trimming and J lost 5 bases, with 7 bases between them. The CDR3 totals 13 residues. Germline CDR1 is SGHAT and CDR2 is FQNNGV. The chain's CDR3 is CASSLGSKDTQYF. As DNA, the CDR3 is TGTGCCAGCAGCTTAGGCAGTAAAGATACGCAGTATTTT.

The rearrangement uses TRBV28 and TRBJ1-5, with TRBD1 identical over 9 bases. This CDR3 has 15 amino acids. Germline V CDR1 and CDR2: MDHEN, SYDVKM. V lost 6 bases, J lost 6 bases, and 9 bases stayed unmatched. As DNA, the CDR3 is TGTGCCAGCAGCTTAACCGGGACAGGGAGTCAGCCCCAGCATTTT. Amino acids: CASSLTGTGSQPQHF.

J is TRBJ1-1 and V is TRBV9; D call uncertain. The CDR3 contains 13 residues. V lost 2 bases to trimming and J lost 1 base, with 6 bases between them. The germline CDR1 and CDR2 sequences are SGDLS and YYNGEE. As DNA, the CDR3 is TGTGCCAGCAGCGTTCACCCGAACACTGAAGCTTTCTTT. This codes for CASSVHPNTEAFF. Combining the CDR3 with reference TRBV9 and TRBJ1-1 gives the whole variable domain DSGVTQTPKHLITATGQRVTLRCSPRSGDLSVYWYQQSLDQGLQFLIQYYNGEERAKGNILERFSAQQFPDLHSELNLSSLELGDSALYFCASSVHPNTEAFFGQGTRLTVV.

The genes are TRBV5-1 and TRBJ2-5; D might be TRBD1 (5 bases). Trimming removed 0 bases at V and 4 bases at J, with 16 bases between. The CDR3 length is 16 residues. Germline CDR1 SGHRS, CDR2 YFSETQ. CDR3 region: CASSLAGQGKGETQYF. The DNA for the CDR3 is TGCGCCAGCAGCTTGGCCGGTCAGGGTAAAGGAGAGACCCAGTACTTC.

The V and J genes are TRBV29-1 and TRBJ2-3; TRBD2 is a possible D gene (6 bases). The V and J ends lost 3 bases and 2 bases respectively, with 9 bases between them. This CDR3 comprises 13 residues. CDR1 SQVTM and CDR2 ANQGSEA come from the germline V gene. For the CDR3, the DNA is TGCAGCGTTGAGGAGGGGCCCACAGATACGCAGTATTTT. Translated, it gives CSVEEGPTDTQYF.

The DNA of the CDR3 is TGTGCCAGCAGTTACATCTTGGGCGAGCAGTACTTC. It translates to CASSYILGEQYF. The chain carries TRBV6-5 and TRBJ2-7; D call uncertain. The CDR3 contains 12 residues. The V end was cut by 2 bases, the J end by 6 bases, with 8 bases between. Germline CDR1 reads MNHEY; CDR2 reads SVGAGI.

This chain joins TRBV5-1 and TRBJ2-7; 8 positions match TRBD2. This CDR3 is 15 amino acids long. J lost 2 bases, V lost 3 bases, and 7 bases had no gene match. CDR1 is SGHRS and CDR2 is YFSETQ in the germline V gene. CDR3 sequence: CASSSGGVAAYEQYF. The CDR3 DNA follows: TGCGCCAGCAGCTCCGGGGGGGTAGCGGCCTACGAGCAGTACTTC.